This T cell receptor (beta chain) was observed in a study of cytomegalovirus exposure and HLA in healthy donors. Study context: Of 300 to 500 genotyped donors, 80% to 85% grouped in the Caucasian-associated ancestry cluster. General study results and limits: Some V segments, including TRBV6-2 and TRBV6-3, were excluded as indistinguishable.

Of note for this clone: Its antigen is not identified.

J was trimmed by 3 bases and V by 0 bases; bases with no gene match: 4. The CDR3 spans 16 residues. Germline V gives CDR1 SGHTA, CDR2 FQGNSA. The study ran its PCR with 60 Vbeta and 13 Jbeta primers. Method: immunoSEQ multiplex PCR; TCRdb's copy keeps in-frame clones and lacks some. The table has 100,000 to 150,000 clones, roughly four fifths seen once. The rearrangement uses TRBV7-2 and TRBJ2-7; 11 bases map to TRBD2. This clonotype originated in a woman aged 60-70 years in good health and CMV-seropositive. Sample: PBMCs. The CDR3 sequence: CASSLATSGGLYEQYF. The CDR3 DNA follows: TGTGCCAGCAGCTTAGCTACTAGCGGGGGTCTCTACGAGCAGTACTTC.